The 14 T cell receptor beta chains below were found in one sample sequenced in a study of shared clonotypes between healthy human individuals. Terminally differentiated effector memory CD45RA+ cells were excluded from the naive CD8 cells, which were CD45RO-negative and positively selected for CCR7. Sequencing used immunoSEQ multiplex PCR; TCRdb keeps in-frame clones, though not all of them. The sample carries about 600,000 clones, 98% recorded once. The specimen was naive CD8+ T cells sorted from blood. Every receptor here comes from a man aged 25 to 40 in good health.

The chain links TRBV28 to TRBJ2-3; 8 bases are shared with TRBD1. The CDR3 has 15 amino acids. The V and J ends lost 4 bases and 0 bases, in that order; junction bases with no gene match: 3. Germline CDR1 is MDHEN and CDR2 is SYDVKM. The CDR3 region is CASSSDRGSTDTQYF. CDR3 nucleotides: TGTGCCAGCAGTTCCGACAGGGGTAGCACAGATACGCAGTATTTT.

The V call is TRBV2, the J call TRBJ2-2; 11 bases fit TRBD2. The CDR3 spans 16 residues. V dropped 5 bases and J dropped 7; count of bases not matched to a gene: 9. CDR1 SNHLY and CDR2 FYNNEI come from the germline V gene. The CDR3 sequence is CASSLSGRDISGELFF. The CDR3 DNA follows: TGTGCCAGCAGTCTTAGCGGGAGGGATATCAGCGGGGAGCTGTTTTTT.

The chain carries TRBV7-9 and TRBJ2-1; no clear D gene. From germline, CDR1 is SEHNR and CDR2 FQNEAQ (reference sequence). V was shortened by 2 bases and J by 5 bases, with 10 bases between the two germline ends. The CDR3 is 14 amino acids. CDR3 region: CASSLSENNNEQFF. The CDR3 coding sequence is TGTGCCAGCAGCTTAAGCGAGAACAACAATGAGCAGTTCTTC.

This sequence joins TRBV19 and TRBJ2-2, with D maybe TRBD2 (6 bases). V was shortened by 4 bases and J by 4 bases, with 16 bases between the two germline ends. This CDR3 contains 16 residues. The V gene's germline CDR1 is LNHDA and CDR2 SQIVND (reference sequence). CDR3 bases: TGTGCCAGTAGTACGAGGGCGGGGTCGATCACCGGGGAGCTGTTTTTT. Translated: CASSTRAGSITGELFF.

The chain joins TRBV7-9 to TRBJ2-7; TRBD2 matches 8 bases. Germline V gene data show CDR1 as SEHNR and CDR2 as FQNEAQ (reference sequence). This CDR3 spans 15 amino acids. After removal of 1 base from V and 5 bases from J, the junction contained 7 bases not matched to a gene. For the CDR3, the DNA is TGTGCCAGCAGCTTAGGAGCTAGCGGGTGGAACGAGCAGTACTTC. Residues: CASSLGASGWNEQYF.

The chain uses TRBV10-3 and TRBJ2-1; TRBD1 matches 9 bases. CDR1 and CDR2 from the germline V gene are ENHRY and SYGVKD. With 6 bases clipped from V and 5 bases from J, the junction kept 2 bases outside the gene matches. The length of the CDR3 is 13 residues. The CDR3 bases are TGTGCCATCAGCGGGACAGGGAACAATGAGCAGTTCTTC. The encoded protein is CAISGTGNNEQFF.

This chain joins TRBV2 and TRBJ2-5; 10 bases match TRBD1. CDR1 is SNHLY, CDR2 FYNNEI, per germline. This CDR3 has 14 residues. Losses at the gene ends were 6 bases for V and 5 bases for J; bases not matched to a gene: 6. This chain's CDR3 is CASRRQGARETQYF. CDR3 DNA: TGTGCCAGCAGACGACAGGGGGCGCGTGAGACCCAGTACTTC.

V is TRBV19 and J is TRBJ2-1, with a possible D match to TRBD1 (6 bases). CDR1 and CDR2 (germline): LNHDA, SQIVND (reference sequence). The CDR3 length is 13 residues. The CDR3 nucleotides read TGTGCAAGTCTCAGCACAGGGTTCGATGAGCAGTTCTTC. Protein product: CASLSTGFDEQFF.

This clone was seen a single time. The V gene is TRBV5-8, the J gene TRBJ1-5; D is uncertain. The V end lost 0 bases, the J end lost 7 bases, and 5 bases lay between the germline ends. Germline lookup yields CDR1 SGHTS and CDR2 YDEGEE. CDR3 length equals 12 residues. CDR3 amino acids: CASSLDPQPQHF. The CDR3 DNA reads TGTGCCAGCAGCTTGGATCCGCAGCCCCAGCATTTT.

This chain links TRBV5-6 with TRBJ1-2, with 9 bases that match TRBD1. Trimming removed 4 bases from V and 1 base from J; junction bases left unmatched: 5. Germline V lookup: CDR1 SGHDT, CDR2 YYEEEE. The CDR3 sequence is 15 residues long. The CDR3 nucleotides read TGTGCCAGCAGCACGGGACAGGGAGGTAACTATGGCTACACCTTC. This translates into CASSTGQGGNYGYTF.

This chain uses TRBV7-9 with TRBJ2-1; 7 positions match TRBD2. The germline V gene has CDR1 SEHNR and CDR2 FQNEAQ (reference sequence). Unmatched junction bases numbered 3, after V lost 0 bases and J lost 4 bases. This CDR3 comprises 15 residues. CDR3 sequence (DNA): TGTGCCAGCAGCTTAGCAGGCGGGAGATACAATGAGCAGTTCTTC. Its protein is CASSLAGGRYNEQFF. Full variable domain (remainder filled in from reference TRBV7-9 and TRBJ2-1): DTGVSQNPRHKITKRGQNVTFRCDPISEHNRLYWYRQTLGQGPEFLTYFQNEAQLEKSRLLSDRFSAERPKGSFSTLEIQRTEQGDSAMYLCASSLAGGRYNEQFFGPGTRLTVL.

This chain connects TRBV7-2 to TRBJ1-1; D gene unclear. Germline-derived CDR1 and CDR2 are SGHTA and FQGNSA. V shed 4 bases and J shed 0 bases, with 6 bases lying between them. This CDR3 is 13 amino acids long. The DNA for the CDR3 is TGTGCCAGCAGCTCCTGGTTGAACACTGAAGCTTTCTTT. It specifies CASSSWLNTEAFF.

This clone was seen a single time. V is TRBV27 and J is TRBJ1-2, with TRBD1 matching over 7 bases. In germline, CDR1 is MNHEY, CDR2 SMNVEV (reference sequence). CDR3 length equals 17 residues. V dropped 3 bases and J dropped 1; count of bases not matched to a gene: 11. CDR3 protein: CASSFFFDRAINYGYTF. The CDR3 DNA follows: TGTGCCAGCAGTTTTTTCTTCGACAGGGCGATTAACTATGGCTACACCTTC.

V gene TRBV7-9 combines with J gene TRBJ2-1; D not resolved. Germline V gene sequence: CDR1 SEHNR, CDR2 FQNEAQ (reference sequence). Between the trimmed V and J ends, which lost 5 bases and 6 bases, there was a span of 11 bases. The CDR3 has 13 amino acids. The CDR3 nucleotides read TGTGCCAGCAGCCCCGCCCCCAGCAATGAGCAGTTCTTC. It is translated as CASSPAPSNEQFF.